A single sample gave rise to the 2 T cell receptor beta chains below, sequenced in a study of blood T cell repertoires in COVID-19. Profiling relied on immunoSEQ multiplex PCR, and the TCRdb table lists in-frame clones only, not all of them. The table records fewer than 450,000 clones, roughly 87% of them present only once. Sequencing was done on a sample of PBMCs or T cells enriched from blood (not recorded which). The receptors stem from a man younger than 30 who had recovered from COVID-19.

The genes are TRBV6-2 or TRBV6-3 and TRBJ1-5, with D possibly matching TRBD1 (5 bases). The ends were cut back, 2 bases at V and 4 bases at J, with 12 bases in the middle. Germline lookup yields CDR1 MNHEY and CDR2 SVGEGT. The CDR3 has 15 amino acids. CDR3 sequence: CASSYPGGGNQPQHF. The CDR3 DNA sequence: TGTGCCAGCAGTTACCCCGGCGGGGGAAATCAGCCCCAGCATTTT.

The chain uses TRBV4-1 and TRBJ2-7, with a weak D call TRBD1 (5 bases). The CDR3 contains 15 residues. The V gene lost 0 bases and the J gene lost 2 bases, with 11 bases spanning the gap. Germline assignment: CDR1 MGHRA and CDR2 YSYEKL. The CDR3 sequence: CASSQEYRSAYEQYF. CDR3 DNA sequence: TGCGCCAGCAGCCAAGAATACAGGTCAGCCTACGAGCAGTACTTC.